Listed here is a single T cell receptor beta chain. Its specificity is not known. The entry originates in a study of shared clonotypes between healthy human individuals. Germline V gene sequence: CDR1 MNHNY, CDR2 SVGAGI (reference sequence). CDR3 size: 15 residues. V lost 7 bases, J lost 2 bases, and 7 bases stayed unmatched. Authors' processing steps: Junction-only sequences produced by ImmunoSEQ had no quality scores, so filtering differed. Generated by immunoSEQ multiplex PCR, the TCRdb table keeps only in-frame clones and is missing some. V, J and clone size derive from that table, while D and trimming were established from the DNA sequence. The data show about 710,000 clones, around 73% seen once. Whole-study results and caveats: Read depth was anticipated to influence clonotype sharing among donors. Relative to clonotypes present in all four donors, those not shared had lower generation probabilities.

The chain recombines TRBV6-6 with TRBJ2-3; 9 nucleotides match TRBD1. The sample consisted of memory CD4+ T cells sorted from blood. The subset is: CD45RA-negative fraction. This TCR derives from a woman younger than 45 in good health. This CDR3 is CASMPTGGATDTQYF. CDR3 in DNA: TGTGCCAGCATGCCGACAGGGGGGGCCACAGATACGCAGTATTTT.